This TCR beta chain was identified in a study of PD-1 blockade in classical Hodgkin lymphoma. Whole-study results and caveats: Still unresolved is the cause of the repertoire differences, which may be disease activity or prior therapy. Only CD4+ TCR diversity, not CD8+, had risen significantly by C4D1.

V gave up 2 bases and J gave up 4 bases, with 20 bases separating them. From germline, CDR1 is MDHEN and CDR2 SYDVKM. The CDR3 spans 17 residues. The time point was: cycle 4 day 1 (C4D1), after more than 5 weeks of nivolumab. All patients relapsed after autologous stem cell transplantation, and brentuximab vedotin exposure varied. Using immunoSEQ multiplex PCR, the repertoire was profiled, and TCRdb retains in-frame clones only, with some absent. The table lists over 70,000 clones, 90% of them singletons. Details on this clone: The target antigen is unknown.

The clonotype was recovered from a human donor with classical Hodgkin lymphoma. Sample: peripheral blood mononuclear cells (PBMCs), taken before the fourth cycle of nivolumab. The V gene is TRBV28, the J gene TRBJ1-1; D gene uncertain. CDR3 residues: CASSLGLGRTEGTEAFF. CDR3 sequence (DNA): TGTGCCAGCAGTTTAGGTCTCGGGAGGACTGAGGGCACTGAAGCTTTCTTT.